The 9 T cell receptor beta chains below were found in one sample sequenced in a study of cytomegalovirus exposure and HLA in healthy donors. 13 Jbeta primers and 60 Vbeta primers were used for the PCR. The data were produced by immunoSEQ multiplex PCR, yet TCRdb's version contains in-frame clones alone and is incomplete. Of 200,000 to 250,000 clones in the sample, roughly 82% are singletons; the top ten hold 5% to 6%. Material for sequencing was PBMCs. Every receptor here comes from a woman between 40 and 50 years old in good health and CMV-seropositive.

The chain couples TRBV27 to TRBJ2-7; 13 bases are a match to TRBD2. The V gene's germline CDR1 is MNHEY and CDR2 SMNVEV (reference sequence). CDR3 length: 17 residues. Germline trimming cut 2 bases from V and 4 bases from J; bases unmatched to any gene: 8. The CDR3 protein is CASSLSIRGLAGYEQYF. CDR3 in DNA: TGTGCCAGCAGTTTAAGTATCAGGGGACTAGCGGGGTACGAGCAGTACTTC.

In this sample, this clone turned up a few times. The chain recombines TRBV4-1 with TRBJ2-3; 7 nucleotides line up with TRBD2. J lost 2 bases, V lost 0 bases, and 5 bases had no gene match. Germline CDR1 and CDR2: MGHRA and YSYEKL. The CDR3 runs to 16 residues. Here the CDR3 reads CASSQEGGGLTDTQYF. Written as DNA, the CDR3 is TGCGCCAGCAGCCAAGAGGGGGGGGGACTCACAGATACGCAGTATTTT.

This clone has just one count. In DNA form, the CDR3 reads TGTGCCATCAGAGAGCCGGGACAGAGATCCGAGCAGTACTTC. Residues: CAIREPGQRSEQYF. J is TRBJ2-7 and V is TRBV10-3; 7 bases map to TRBD1. Unmatched junction bases numbered 11, after V lost 6 bases and J lost 6 bases. CDR1 is ENHRY, CDR2 SYGVKD, per germline. CDR3 length: 14 residues.

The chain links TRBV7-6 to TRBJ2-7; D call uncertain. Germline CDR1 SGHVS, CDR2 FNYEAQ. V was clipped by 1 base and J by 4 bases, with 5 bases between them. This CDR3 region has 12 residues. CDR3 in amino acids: CASSLVSYEQYF. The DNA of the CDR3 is TGTGCCAGCAGCTTAGTGTCATACGAGCAGTACTTC.

The CDR3 DNA is TGTGCCAGCAGCGCGATCCGGGCAGAGGGTGAGCAGTTCTTC. Protein: CASSAIRAEGEQFF. V is TRBV9 and J is TRBJ2-1; a possible D gene is TRBD2 (5 bases). Trimming pared 3 bases from V and 9 bases from J, leaving 16 bases between. Germline assignment: CDR1 SGDLS and CDR2 YYNGEE. The CDR3 runs 14 residues.

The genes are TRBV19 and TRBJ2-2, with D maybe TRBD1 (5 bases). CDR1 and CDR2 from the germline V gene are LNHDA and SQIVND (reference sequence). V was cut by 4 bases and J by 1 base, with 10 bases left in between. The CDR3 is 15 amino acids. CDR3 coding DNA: TGTGCCAGTAGTAAAAACAGGTTGAACACCGGGGAGCTGTTTTTT. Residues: CASSKNRLNTGELFF.

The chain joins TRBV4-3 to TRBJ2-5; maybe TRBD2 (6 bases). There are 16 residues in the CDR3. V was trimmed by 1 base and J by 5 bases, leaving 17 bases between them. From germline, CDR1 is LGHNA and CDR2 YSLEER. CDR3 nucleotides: TGCGCCAGCAGCCAAGCGGGCAGGGAGGCAGGTGAGACCCAGTACTTC. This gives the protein CASSQAGREAGETQYF.

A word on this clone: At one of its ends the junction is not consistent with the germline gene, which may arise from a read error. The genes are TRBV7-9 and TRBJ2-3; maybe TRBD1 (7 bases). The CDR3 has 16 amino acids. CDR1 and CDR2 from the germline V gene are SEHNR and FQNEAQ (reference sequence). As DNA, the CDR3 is TGTTCCAGCAGCTTAAAGATTGGGCAGGGGGGAGATACGCAGTATTTT. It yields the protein CSSSLKIGQGGDTQYF.

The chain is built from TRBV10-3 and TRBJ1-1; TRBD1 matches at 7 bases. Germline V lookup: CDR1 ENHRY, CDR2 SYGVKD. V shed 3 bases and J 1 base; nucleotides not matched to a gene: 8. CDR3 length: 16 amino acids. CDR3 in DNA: TGTGCCATCAGTGATTTAACAAGGGGGCGGAACACTGAAGCTTTCTTT. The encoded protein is CAISDLTRGRNTEAFF.